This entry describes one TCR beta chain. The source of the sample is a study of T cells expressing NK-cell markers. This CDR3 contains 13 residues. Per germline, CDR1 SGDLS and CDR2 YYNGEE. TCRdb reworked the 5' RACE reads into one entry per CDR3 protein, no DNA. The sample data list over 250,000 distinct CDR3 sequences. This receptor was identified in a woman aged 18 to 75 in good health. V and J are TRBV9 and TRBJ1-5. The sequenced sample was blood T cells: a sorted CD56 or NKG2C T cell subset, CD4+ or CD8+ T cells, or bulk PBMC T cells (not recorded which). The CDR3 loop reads CASSVDAGGTQHF.